The 32 T cell receptor beta chains reported below all come from one sample, sequenced in a study of cytomegalovirus exposure and HLA in healthy donors. Primers for the PCR totalled 60 Vbeta and 13 Jbeta. The repertoire was sequenced with immunoSEQ multiplex PCR; TCRdb's copy has only in-frame clones and lacks some. The sample has 90,000 to 150,000 clones, about 72% seen once. Sequences were obtained from PBMCs. All receptors come from a man aged 45 to 65 in good health and CMV-seropositive.

The chain joins TRBV6-5 to TRBJ2-7, with 9 positions matching TRBD1. Germline V gene sequence: CDR1 MNHEY, CDR2 SVGAGI. The CDR3 has 15 residues. Losses at the gene ends were 4 bases for V and 4 bases for J; bases not matched to a gene: 8. Here the CDR3 DNA reads TGTGCCAGCAGTTTCCTTGGACAGGGGCTGTACGAGCAGTACTTC. Residues: CASSFLGQGLYEQYF.

The V gene is TRBV5-1, the J gene TRBJ1-2, with TRBD1 matching 12 bases. V lost 4 bases to trimming and J lost 13 bases; unmatched junction nucleotides: 17. The CDR3 extends over 16 amino acids. Germline-derived CDR1 and CDR2 are SGHRS and YFSETQ. In DNA form, the CDR3 reads TGCGCCAGCAGCCTACCTTCGGGGACAGGGGGCGGAACTCGCACCTTC. It codes for CASSLPSGTGGGTRTF.

The rearrangement joins TRBV7-9 to TRBJ2-7; possible D gene TRBD1, 6 bases. This CDR3 comprises 12 residues. The germline V gene has CDR1 SEHNR and CDR2 FQNEAQ (reference sequence). V was pared by 5 bases and J by 6 bases, with 11 bases between. CDR3: CASSPTGFEQYF. CDR3 in DNA: TGTGCCAGCAGCCCTACAGGGTTCGAGCAGTACTTC.

The chain links TRBV6-4 to TRBJ2-3; TRBD2 matches 10 bases. V lost 5 bases and J lost 5; bases outside the gene matches: 7. In germline, CDR1 is MRHNA, CDR2 SNTAGT. CDR3 length: 15 amino acids. This CDR3 reads CASSSSGSIVDTQYF. For the CDR3, the DNA is TGTGCCAGCAGTTCTAGCGGGAGTATAGTAGATACGCAGTATTTT.

The chain couples TRBV6-5 to TRBJ1-5; maybe TRBD1 (5 bases). CDR3 size: 14 residues. Trimming left V 2 bases short and J 3 bases short, with 8 bases between. Per germline, CDR1 MNHEY and CDR2 SVGAGI. In nucleotides, the CDR3 is TGTGCCAGCAGTTACAGGGGAATCAATCAGCCCCAGCATTTT. This encodes CASSYRGINQPQHF.

This chain uses TRBV9 with TRBJ2-2, with 8 bases that match TRBD2. CDR1 is SGDLS and CDR2 is YYNGEE in the germline V gene. The CDR3 has 17 residues. The V and J ends lost 2 bases and 3 bases, in that order; junction bases with no gene match: 9. CDR3 amino acids: CASSVRGAGADTGELFF. CDR3 coding DNA: TGTGCCAGCAGCGTGAGAGGAGCGGGAGCCGACACCGGGGAGCTGTTTTTT.

The gene calls are TRBV5-1 and TRBJ1-1, with D possibly TRBD1 on 6 matching bases. The V end was cut by 4 bases, the J end by 2 bases, with 12 bases between. CDR3 length: 14 residues. CDR1 and CDR2 from the germline V gene are SGHRS and YFSETQ. CDR3 DNA sequence: TGCGCCAGCAGCCGGACAGAAAGCAACACTGAAGCTTTCTTT. Protein sequence: CASSRTESNTEAFF.

This chain joins TRBV5-1 and TRBJ2-5, with D tentatively TRBD2 (5 bases). The CDR3 extends over 15 amino acids. In germline, CDR1 is SGHRS, CDR2 YFSETQ. Deletions cut 4 bases from V and 0 bases from J, with 13 bases between. DNA of the CDR3: TGCGCCAGCAGCACAGCAGGACTGTACCAAGAGACCCAGTACTTC. Translating it yields CASSTAGLYQETQYF.

V is TRBV19 and J is TRBJ2-1, with D possibly being TRBD2 (6 bases). Germline CDR1 LNHDA, CDR2 SQIVND (reference sequence). V was trimmed by 4 bases and J by 2 bases, leaving 21 bases between them. The CDR3 totals 18 residues. The CDR3 loop reads CASSTKSRGSRPYNEQFF. DNA for the CDR3: TGTGCCAGTAGTACCAAGAGTCGGGGGTCGCGTCCCTACAATGAGCAGTTCTTC.

The chain has TRBV25-1 and TRBJ1-1; weak D call: TRBD1 (6 bases). CDR1 and CDR2 (germline): MGHDK, SYGVNS. This CDR3 has 12 residues. The ends were cut back, 2 bases at V and 7 bases at J, with 8 bases in the middle. The CDR3 DNA follows: TGTGCCAGCAGTGAACTCAGGGGTGAAGCTTTCTTT. This translates into CASSELRGEAFF.

The rearrangement links TRBV14 to TRBJ1-1; D is undetermined. Germline CDR1 is SGHDN and CDR2 is FVKESK. This CDR3 has 12 residues. The V end was cut by 0 bases, the J end by 9 bases, with 8 bases between. CDR3 nucleotides: TGTGCCAGCAGCCAAGACCGAGTCCAAGCTTTCTTT. It specifies CASSQDRVQAFF.

The V and J genes are TRBV6-6 and TRBJ2-6, with a tentative D call TRBD1 (6 bases). Germline V lookup: CDR1 MNHNY, CDR2 SVGAGI (reference sequence). The CDR3 runs to 15 residues. Trimming left V 4 bases short and J 2 bases short, with 9 bases between. The CDR3 here is CASSFRQAGANVLTF. As DNA, the CDR3 is TGTGCCAGCAGTTTCCGACAGGCTGGGGCCAACGTCCTGACTTTC.

The chain employs TRBV10-2 and TRBJ1-1, with D hard to call. The CDR3 covers 13 residues. V lost 3 bases and J lost 4, with 9 bases in between. Germline CDR1 and CDR2: WSHSY and SAAADI. CDR3 protein: CASSDRGGTEAFF. The CDR3 DNA reads TGCGCCAGCAGTGATCGGGGAGGCACTGAAGCTTTCTTT.

This clone appeared once. The chain is built from TRBV30 and TRBJ1-2; no definite D call. The CDR3 loop spans 13 amino acids. Trimming stripped 4 bases from V and 6 bases from J, with 15 bases between. Germline CDR1 is GTSNPN and CDR2 is SVGIG (reference sequence). This CDR3 is CAWKFGGGDGYTF. The DNA for the CDR3 is TGTGCCTGGAAGTTTGGCGGCGGCGATGGCTACACCTTC.

This CDR3 reads CATDVEGRADTQYF. In DNA form, the CDR3 reads TGTGCCACCGATGTGGAGGGGCGTGCAGATACGCAGTATTTT. The rearrangement joins TRBV2 to TRBJ2-3; possible D gene TRBD2, 6 bases. The CDR3 extends over 14 amino acids. Germline values: CDR1 SNHLY, CDR2 FYNNEI. V was clipped by 10 bases and J by 4 bases, with 18 bases between them.

This clone came up once. The chain links TRBV12-5 to TRBJ1-4; 7 nucleotides agree with TRBD1. Germline lookup yields CDR1 LGHNT and CDR2 FRNRAP. This CDR3 spans 17 amino acids. Unmatched junction bases numbered 4, after V lost 0 bases and J lost 0 bases. The CDR3 spells CASGLVEGTATNEKLFF. The CDR3 DNA reads as TGTGCTAGTGGTTTGGTAGAGGGGACAGCAACTAATGAAAAACTGTTTTTT.

This clone was detected only a few times. V and J are TRBV19 and TRBJ2-6; D not certain. The length of the CDR3 is 16 residues. Germline loops: CDR1 LNHDA, CDR2 SQIVND (reference sequence). Trimming pared 4 bases from V and 0 bases from J, leaving 10 bases between. DNA for the CDR3: TGTGCCAGTAGTAGCTACAGTTACTCTGGGGCCAACGTCCTGACTTTC. Its translation is CASSSYSYSGANVLTF.

V gene TRBV18 combines with J gene TRBJ2-7; 8 bases are a match to TRBD1. Germline V gene sequence: CDR1 KGHSH, CDR2 LQKENI. This CDR3 region has 15 residues. After removal of 2 bases from V and 5 bases from J, the junction contained 8 bases not matched to a gene. CDR3 coding DNA: TGTGCCAGCTCACCAATTCACGGACAGGGCCACGAGCAGTACTTC. Its protein product is CASSPIHGQGHEQYF.

The chain joins TRBV10-3 to TRBJ1-1; TRBD1 agrees at 11 bases. CDR3 length: 19 amino acids. J lost 8 bases, V lost 4 bases, and 21 bases had no gene match. Germline V lookup: CDR1 ENHRY, CDR2 SYGVKD. Here the CDR3 reads CAISGRDRGFRGILGEAFF. As DNA, the CDR3 is TGTGCCATCAGTGGAAGGGACAGGGGGTTTCGAGGGATCTTGGGGGAAGCTTTCTTT.

The CDR3 reads CASSFGETGELFF. The CDR3 DNA is TGTGCCAGCAGCTTCGGGGAGACCGGGGAGCTGTTTTTT. The rearrangement joins TRBV7-3 to TRBJ2-2, with D perhaps matching TRBD2 (5 bases). The germline gives CDR1 SGHTA, CDR2 FQGTGA. Trimming removed 3 bases at V and 5 bases at J, with 7 bases between. This CDR3 is built from 13 residues.

Only a few counts were recorded for this clone. The chain is built from TRBV28 and TRBJ2-3; TRBD1 matches at 8 bases. Losses at the gene ends were 6 bases for V and 6 bases for J; bases not matched to a gene: 8. Germline V gene sequence: CDR1 MDHEN, CDR2 SYDVKM. The CDR3 consists of 14 residues. In DNA, the CDR3 is TGTGCCAGCAGGCCGGACAGGGCAGTGGATACGCAGTATTTT. Translated, it gives CASRPDRAVDTQYF.

This clone is a singleton in its sample. The chain recombines TRBV18 with TRBJ1-2, with no clear D. The length of the CDR3 is 14 residues. Trimming pared 1 base from V and 4 bases from J, leaving 10 bases between. Germline values: CDR1 KGHSH, CDR2 LQKENI. The CDR3 region is CASSPQPQLYGYTF. The CDR3 nucleotides are TGTGCCAGCTCACCACAACCACAGCTCTATGGCTACACCTTC.

The V gene is TRBV6-6, the J gene TRBJ2-7, with a tentative D call TRBD2 (6 bases). This CDR3 comprises 14 residues. CDR1 and CDR2 from the germline V gene are MNHNY and SVGAGI (reference sequence). V lost 7 bases, J lost 0 bases, and 13 bases lay in between. CDR3 sequence (DNA): TGTGCCAGCATCGGGGGAAAACTCTCCTACGAGCAGTACTTC. This codes for CASIGGKLSYEQYF.

The V and J genes are TRBV7-2 and TRBJ2-2, with TRBD2 as a possible D gene (6 bases). The CDR3 is 16 amino acids. The germline gives CDR1 SGHTA, CDR2 FQGNSA. V was pared by 7 bases and J by 1 base, with 16 bases between. Here the CDR3 DNA reads TGTGCCAGCACCCCCCGGGGGAAGCAGAACACCGGGGAGCTGTTTTTT. Its protein is CASTPRGKQNTGELFF. The variable domain in full, completed from reference TRBV7-2 and TRBJ2-2, reads GAGVSQSPSNKVTEKGKDVELRCDPISGHTALYWYRQSLGQGLEFLIYFQGNSAPDKSGLPSDRFSAERTGGSVSTLTIQRTQQEDSAVYLCASTPRGKQNTGELFFGEGSRLTVL.

V is TRBV28 and J is TRBJ1-2; 9 bases are a match to TRBD1. Germline V gene sequence: CDR1 MDHEN, CDR2 SYDVKM. The CDR3 extends over 13 amino acids. J lost 8 bases, V lost 4 bases, and 5 bases had no gene match. Written as DNA, the CDR3 is TGTGCCAGCAGTTCCGGGACAGGGCGCGGCTACACCTTC. Its protein product is CASSSGTGRGYTF.

V gene TRBV5-1 combines with J gene TRBJ2-5, with 7 nucleotides matching TRBD1. V shed 2 bases, J shed 4 bases, and the junction held 2 bases outside the gene matches. Per germline, CDR1 SGHRS and CDR2 YFSETQ. The CDR3 loop spans 13 amino acids. As DNA, the CDR3 is TGCGCCAGCAGCTTCCGACAGGGAGAGACCCAGTACTTC. Translation: CASSFRQGETQYF.

The rearrangement links TRBV7-7 to TRBJ1-1; D is unclear. Germline-derived CDR1 and CDR2 are SSHAT and FNYEAQ (reference sequence). V was clipped by 1 base and J by 1 base, with 4 bases between them. The CDR3 extends over 13 amino acids. CDR3 DNA: TGTGCCAGCAGCTTAGGCAGGAACACTGAAGCTTTCTTT. Amino acids: CASSLGRNTEAFF.

This clone was counted a single time. The chain has TRBV28 and TRBJ2-2; D perhaps matches TRBD2 (6 bases). Germline assignment: CDR1 MDHEN and CDR2 SYDVKM. The CDR3 extends over 14 amino acids. The germline V and J ends were trimmed by 3 bases and 7 bases, with 12 bases remaining between them. The CDR3 sequence: CASSFGTLNGELFF. Written as DNA, the CDR3 is TGTGCCAGCAGTTTCGGGACTCTGAACGGGGAGCTGTTTTTT.

This clone showed up just a few times. The CDR3 DNA sequence: TGCGCCAGCAGGGTGTTTGCGGGGGCAGGCCGTCAGGGAGGCTACACCTTC. This gives the protein CASRVFAGAGRQGGYTF. V gene TRBV4-1 combines with J gene TRBJ1-2; possible D gene TRBD1, 6 bases. With 6 bases removed from V and 8 bases from J, the gap between germline ends came to 28 bases. CDR1 is MGHRA, CDR2 YSYEKL, per germline. The CDR3 consists of 17 residues.

This rearrangement joins TRBV6-6 to TRBJ1-1; 8 bases map to TRBD1. The CDR3 sequence is 14 residues long. CDR1 MNHNY and CDR2 SVGAGI come from the germline V gene (reference sequence). V lost 6 bases and J lost 1; bases outside the gene matches: 4. The CDR3 DNA is TGTGCCAGCAGCGTGGACAGGGCGAACACTGAAGCTTTCTTT. It yields the protein CASSVDRANTEAFF.

This clone appeared once. The gene calls are TRBV6-1 and TRBJ2-7, with a possible D match to TRBD2 (5 bases). V was cut by 6 bases and J by 3 bases, with 12 bases left in between. This CDR3 spans 13 amino acids. Germline CDR1 reads MNHNS; CDR2 reads SASEGT. Here the CDR3 reads CASRRPRDYEQYF. In DNA form, the CDR3 reads TGTGCCAGCAGGAGGCCCCGGGACTACGAGCAGTACTTC.

V gene TRBV5-1 combines with J gene TRBJ1-4; maybe TRBD1 (6 bases). The CDR3 consists of 14 residues. The V and J ends lost 2 bases and 1 base respectively, with 6 bases between them. Germline V gene lookup returns CDR1 SGHRS and CDR2 YFSETQ. The CDR3 DNA reads TGCGCCAGCAGCTTACAGGGAACTAATGAAAAACTGTTTTTT. It yields the protein CASSLQGTNEKLFF.